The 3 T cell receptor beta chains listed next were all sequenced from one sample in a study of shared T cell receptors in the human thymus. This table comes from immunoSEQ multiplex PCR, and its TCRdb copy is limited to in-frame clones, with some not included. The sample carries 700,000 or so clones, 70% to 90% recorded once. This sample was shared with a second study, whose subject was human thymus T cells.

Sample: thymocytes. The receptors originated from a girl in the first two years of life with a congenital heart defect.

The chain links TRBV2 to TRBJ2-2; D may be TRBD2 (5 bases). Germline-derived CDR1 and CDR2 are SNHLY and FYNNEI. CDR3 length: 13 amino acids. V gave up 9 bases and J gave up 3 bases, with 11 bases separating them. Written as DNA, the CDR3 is TGTGCCAGTGAAGACTATTACACCGGGGAGCTGTTTTTT. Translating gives CASEDYYTGELFF.

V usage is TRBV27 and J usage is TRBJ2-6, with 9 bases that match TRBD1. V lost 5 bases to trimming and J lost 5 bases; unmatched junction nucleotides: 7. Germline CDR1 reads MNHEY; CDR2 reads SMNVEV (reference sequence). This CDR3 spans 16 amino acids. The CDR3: CASSRSDRGRANVLTF. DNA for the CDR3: TGTGCCAGCAGTCGCTCGGACAGGGGAAGGGCCAACGTCCTGACTTTC. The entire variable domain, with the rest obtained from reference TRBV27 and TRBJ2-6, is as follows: EAQVTQNPRYLITVTGKKLTVTCSQNMNHEYMSWYRQDPGLGLRQIYYSMNVEVTDKGDVPEGYKVSRKEKRNFPLILESPSPNQTSLYFCASSRSDRGRANVLTFGAGSRLTVL.

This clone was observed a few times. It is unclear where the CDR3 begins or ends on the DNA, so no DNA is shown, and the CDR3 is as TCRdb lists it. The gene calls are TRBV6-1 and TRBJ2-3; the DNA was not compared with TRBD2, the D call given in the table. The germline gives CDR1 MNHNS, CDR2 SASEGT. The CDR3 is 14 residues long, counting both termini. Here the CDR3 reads CASSALRFGNTQYF.